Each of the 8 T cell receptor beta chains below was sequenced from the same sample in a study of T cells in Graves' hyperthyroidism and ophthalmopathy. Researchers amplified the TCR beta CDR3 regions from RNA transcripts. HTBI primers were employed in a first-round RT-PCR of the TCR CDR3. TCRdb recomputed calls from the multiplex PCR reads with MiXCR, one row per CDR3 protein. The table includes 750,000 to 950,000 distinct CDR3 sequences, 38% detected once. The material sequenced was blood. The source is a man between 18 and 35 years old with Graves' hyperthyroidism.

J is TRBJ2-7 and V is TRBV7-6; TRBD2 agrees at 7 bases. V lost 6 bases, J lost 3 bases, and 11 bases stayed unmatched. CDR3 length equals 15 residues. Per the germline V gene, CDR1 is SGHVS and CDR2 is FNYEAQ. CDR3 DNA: TGTGCCAGCAGTCTCGCCGGGACTACCAACTACGAGCAGTACTTC. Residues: CASSLAGTTNYEQYF.

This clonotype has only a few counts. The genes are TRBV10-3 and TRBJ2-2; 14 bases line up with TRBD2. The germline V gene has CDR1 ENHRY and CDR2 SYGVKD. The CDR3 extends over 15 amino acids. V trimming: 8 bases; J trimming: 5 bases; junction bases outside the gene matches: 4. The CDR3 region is CAIGLAGGDTGELFF. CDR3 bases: TGTGCCATCGGACTAGCGGGGGGCGATACCGGGGAGCTGTTTTTT.

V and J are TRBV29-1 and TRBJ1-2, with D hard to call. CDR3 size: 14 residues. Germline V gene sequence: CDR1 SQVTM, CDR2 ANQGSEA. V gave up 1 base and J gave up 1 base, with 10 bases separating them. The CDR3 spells CSVEAAGDNYGYTF. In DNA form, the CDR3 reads TGCAGCGTTGAAGCGGCCGGGGATAACTATGGCTACACCTTC.

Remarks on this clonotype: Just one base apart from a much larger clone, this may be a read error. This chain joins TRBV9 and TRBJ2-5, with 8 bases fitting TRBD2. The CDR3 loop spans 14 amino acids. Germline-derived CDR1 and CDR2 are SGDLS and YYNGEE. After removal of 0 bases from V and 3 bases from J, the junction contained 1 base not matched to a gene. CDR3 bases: TGTGCCAGCAGCGTAGAGACTAGCGAAGAGACCCAGTACTTC. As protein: CASSVETSEETQYF.

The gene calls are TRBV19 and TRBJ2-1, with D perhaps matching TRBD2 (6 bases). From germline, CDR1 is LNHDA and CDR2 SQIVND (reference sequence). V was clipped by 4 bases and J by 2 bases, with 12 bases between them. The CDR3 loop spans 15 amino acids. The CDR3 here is CASSTRGEAYNEQFF. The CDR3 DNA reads TGTGCCAGTAGTACCCGCGGGGAGGCCTACAATGAGCAGTTCTTC.

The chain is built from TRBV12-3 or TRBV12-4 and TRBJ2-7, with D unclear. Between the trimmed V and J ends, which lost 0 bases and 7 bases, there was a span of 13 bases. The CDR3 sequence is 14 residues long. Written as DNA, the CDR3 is TGTGCCAGCAGTTTAGCTTCTGGCCCAGGAGAGCAGTACTTC. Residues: CASSLASGPGEQYF.

The CDR3 DNA is TGTGCCAGCACCCTCGGGACTAGCGGGGGGCAAGAGACCCAGTACTTC. Amino acid sequence: CASTLGTSGGQETQYF. The rearrangement uses TRBV12-3 or TRBV12-4 and TRBJ2-5; 15 bases fit TRBD2. The CDR3 runs 16 residues. J gave up 2 bases and V 7 bases, and 5 bases lay outside the gene matches.

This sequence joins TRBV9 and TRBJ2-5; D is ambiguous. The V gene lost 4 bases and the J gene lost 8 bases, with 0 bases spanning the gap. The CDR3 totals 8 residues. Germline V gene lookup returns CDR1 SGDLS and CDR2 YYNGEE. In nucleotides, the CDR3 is TGTGCCAGCAGCACCCAGTACTTC. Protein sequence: CASSTQYF.